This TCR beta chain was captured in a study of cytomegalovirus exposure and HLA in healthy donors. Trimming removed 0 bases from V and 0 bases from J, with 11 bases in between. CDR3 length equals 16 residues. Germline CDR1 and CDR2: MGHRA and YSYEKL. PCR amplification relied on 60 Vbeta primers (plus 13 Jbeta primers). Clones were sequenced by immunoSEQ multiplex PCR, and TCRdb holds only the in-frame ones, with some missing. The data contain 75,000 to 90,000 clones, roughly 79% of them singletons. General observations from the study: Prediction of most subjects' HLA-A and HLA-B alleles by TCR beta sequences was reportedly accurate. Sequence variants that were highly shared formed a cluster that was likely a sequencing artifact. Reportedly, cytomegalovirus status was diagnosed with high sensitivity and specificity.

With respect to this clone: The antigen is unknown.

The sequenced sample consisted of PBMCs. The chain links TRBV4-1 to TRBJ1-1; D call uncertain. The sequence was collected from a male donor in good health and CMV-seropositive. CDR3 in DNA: TGCGCCAGCAGCCAAGATCGGTTATCGCTGAACACTGAAGCTTTCTTT. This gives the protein CASSQDRLSLNTEAFF.